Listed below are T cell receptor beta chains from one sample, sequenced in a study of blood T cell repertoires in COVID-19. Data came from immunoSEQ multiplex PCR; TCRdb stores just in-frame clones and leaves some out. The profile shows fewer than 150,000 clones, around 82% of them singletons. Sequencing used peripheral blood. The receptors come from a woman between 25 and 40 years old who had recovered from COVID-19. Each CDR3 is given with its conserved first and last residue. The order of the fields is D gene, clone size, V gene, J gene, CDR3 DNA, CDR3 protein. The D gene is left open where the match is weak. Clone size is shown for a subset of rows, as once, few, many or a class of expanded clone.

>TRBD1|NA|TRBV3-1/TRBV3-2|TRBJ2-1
TGTGCCAGCGGACAGGGGCCAAGATACAATGAGCAGTTCTTC
CASGQGPRYNEQFF
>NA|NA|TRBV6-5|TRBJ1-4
TGTGCCAGCAGTTACCTCAAGGGGAAACTGTTTTTT
CASSYLKGKLFF
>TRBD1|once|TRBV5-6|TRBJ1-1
TGTGCCAGCACCGTGAATTGGGGGGACAGAAACACTGAAGCTTTCTTT
CASTVNWGDRNTEAFF
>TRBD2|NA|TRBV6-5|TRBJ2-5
TGTGCCAGCAGTTACTCGCCGCAGCCGGGGGGGGAGACCCAGTACTTC
CASSYSPQPGGETQYF
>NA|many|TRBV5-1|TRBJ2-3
TGCGCCAGCAGCTTGGCAGAAAGGCTCCTCGGGTCTAGCACAGATACGCAGTATTTT
CASSLAERLLGSSTDTQYF
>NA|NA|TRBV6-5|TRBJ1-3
TGTGCCAGCAGTTACTCTCGGGGGAGCTCTGGAAACACCATATATTTT
CASSYSRGSSGNTIYF
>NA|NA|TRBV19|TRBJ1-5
TGTGCCAGTGATTCTACAGGGACGAGCAATCAGCCCCAGCATTTT
CASDSTGTSNQPQHF
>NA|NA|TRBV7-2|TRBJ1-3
TGTGCCAGCAGCCTAACAGGGTTCTCTGGAAACACCATATATTTT
CASSLTGFSGNTIYF
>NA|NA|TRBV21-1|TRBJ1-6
TGTGCCAGCAGCAAAGTTAGGGGTAGGGTGGGCTCCTATAATTCACCCCTCCACTTT
CASSKVRGRVGSYNSPLHF
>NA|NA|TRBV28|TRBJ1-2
TGTGCCAGCAGTCTGACGGGGAGGTACTATGGCTACACCTTC
CASSLTGRYYGYTF
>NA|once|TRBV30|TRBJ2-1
TGTGCCTGGAGTCGAGACGAGCGGGTGAGCTCCTACAATGAGCAGTTCTTC
CAWSRDERVSSYNEQFF
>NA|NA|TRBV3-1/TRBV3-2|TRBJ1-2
TGTGCCAGCAGCAAGGGGGTGACGGGTTGGGACTACACCTTC
CASSKGVTGWDYTF
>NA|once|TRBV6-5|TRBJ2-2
NA
CASSTSTGPTGELFF
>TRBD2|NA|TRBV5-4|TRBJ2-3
TGTGCCAGCAGTACAAGGACTAGCGGTACAGATACGCAGTATTTT
CASSTRTSGTDTQYF
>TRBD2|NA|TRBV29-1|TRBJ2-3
TGCAGCGTTGAAGGGTTAACTAGCGGGATGACGAATTTT
CSVEGLTSGMTNF
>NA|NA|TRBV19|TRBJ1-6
TGTGCCAGTAGACCGGCGGATAATTATAATTCACCCCTCCACTTT
CASRPADNYNSPLHF
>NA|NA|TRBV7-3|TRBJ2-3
TGTGCCAGCAGCTTAACCCCTCTAGGGGCAGATACGCAGTATTTT
CASSLTPLGADTQYF